Below, 12 T cell receptor beta chains from the same sample are listed, as sequenced in a study of T cell clones after liver transplantation. The method was immunoSEQ multiplex PCR; TCRdb's version includes in-frame clones alone and lacks a portion of them. Among approximately 75,000 clones listed, 75% to 90% were seen once. The material was CD4+ T cells from blood, obtained 12 months after liver transplant. These receptors were collected from a human patient who received a liver transplant. The graft donor may be the source of some T cells.

The gene calls are TRBV5-4 and TRBJ2-7; 7 positions agree with TRBD2. J gave up 4 bases and V 9 bases, and 13 bases lay outside the gene matches. This CDR3 region has 14 residues. The germline gives CDR1 SGHNT, CDR2 YYREEE (reference sequence). DNA for the CDR3: TGTGCCACCTCGAAACCGGGAGGTGAATACGAGCAGTACTTC. The encoded protein is CATSKPGGEYEQYF.

The chain couples TRBV27 to TRBJ2-1; 8 nucleotides line up with TRBD1. CDR1 is MNHEY and CDR2 is SMNVEV in the germline V gene (reference sequence). CDR3 length: 16 amino acids. V dropped 3 bases and J dropped 2; count of bases not matched to a gene: 6. The CDR3 DNA reads as TGTGCCAGCAGTTTGACCAGGGGGCGGGCCTACAATGAGCAGTTCTTC. Residues: CASSLTRGRAYNEQFF.

The CDR3, as DNA: TGTGCCAGTAGTATAGAGTTCGGGGAGCAGTACTTC. It codes for CASSIEFGEQYF. The chain is built from TRBV19 and TRBJ2-7; no definite D call. The CDR3 sequence is 12 residues long. Germline V gene data show CDR1 as LNHDA and CDR2 as SQIVND (reference sequence). Trimming removed 0 bases from V and 7 bases from J, with 7 bases in between.

This chain uses TRBV5-1 with TRBJ2-5, with D perhaps matching TRBD2 (5 bases). CDR1 and CDR2 (germline): SGHRS, YFSETQ. V lost 1 base and J lost 2, with 6 bases in between. The CDR3 sequence is 13 residues long. CDR3 bases: TGCGCCAGCAGCTTGCCGGGGCAAGAGACCCAGTACTTC. Translation: CASSLPGQETQYF. Drawing the rest from reference TRBV5-1 and TRBJ2-5, the complete variable domain is KAGVTQTPRYLIKTRGQQVTLSCSPISGHRSVSWYQQTPGQGLQFLFEYFSETQRNKGNFPGRFSGRQFSNSRSEMNVSTLELGDSALYLCASSLPGQETQYFGPGTRLLVL.

This rearrangement joins TRBV7-9 to TRBJ2-5; D possibly corresponds to TRBD1 (6 bases). The CDR3 covers 13 residues. Between the trimmed V and J ends, which lost 5 bases and 4 bases, there was a span of 11 bases. Germline values: CDR1 SEHNR, CDR2 FQNEAQ (reference sequence). DNA for the CDR3: TGTGCCAGCAGCCAACAGGGTAGAGAGACCCAGTACTTC. It specifies CASSQQGRETQYF.

This clone was seen a few times. The rearrangement uses TRBV6-5 and TRBJ1-2, with 7 bases aligning to TRBD1. Trimming removed 2 bases from V and 6 bases from J; junction bases left unmatched: 6. CDR1 is MNHEY, CDR2 SVGAGI, per germline. CDR3 length: 14 amino acids. The CDR3 reads CASSYKDRDNGYTF. CDR3 DNA sequence: TGTGCCAGCAGTTACAAAGACAGGGATAATGGCTACACCTTC.

This rearrangement joins TRBV27 to TRBJ2-1; D is undetermined. V dropped 8 bases and J dropped 0 bases, with 11 bases sitting between them. The germline V gene has CDR1 MNHEY and CDR2 SMNVEV (reference sequence). This CDR3 has 14 amino acids. For the CDR3, the DNA is TGTGCCAGCCGGCGAGAGCTCTCCTACAATGAGCAGTTCTTC. Encoded protein: CASRRELSYNEQFF.

J is TRBJ2-1 and V is TRBV7-9; 11 bases match TRBD2. With 2 bases clipped from V and 8 bases from J, the junction kept 17 bases outside the gene matches. Germline CDR1 reads SEHNR; CDR2 reads FQNEAQ (reference sequence). The CDR3 spans 19 residues. Written as DNA, the CDR3 is TGTGCCAGCAGCTTAATTCCGACCTCCTTAGCGGGAGGGCCTTATGAGCAGTTCTTC. Amino acids: CASSLIPTSLAGGPYEQFF.

The chain carries TRBV19 and TRBJ2-7; 7 positions agree with TRBD1. CDR1 and CDR2 (germline): LNHDA, SQIVND (reference sequence). This CDR3 is built from 15 residues. J gave up 3 bases and V 1 base, and 6 bases lay outside the gene matches. CDR3 nucleotide sequence: TGTGCCAGTAGTATAGTGTTAGGGGGCGGCTACGAGCAGTACTTC. This codes for CASSIVLGGGYEQYF.

The chain combines TRBV29-1 with TRBJ1-1; D is unclear. CDR1 and CDR2 (germline): SQVTM, ANQGSEA. The CDR3 spans 11 residues. V was shortened by 7 bases and J by 0 bases, with 6 bases between the two germline ends. The CDR3 loop reads CSGKVNTEAFF. CDR3 nucleotides: TGCAGCGGAAAAGTGAACACTGAAGCTTTCTTT. Together with reference TRBV29-1 and TRBJ1-1, the CDR3 gives the full variable domain: SAVISQKPSRDICQRGTSLTIQCQVDSQVTMMFWYRQQPGQSLTLIATANQGSEATYESGFVIDKFPISRPNLTFSTLTVSNMSPEDSSIYLCSGKVNTEAFFGQGTRLTVV.

This chain connects TRBV21-1 to TRBJ1-4; TRBD1, the D gene given by the table, was not confirmed from the DNA. TRBV21-1 is marked as a pseudogene. This CDR3 comprises 15 residues. The DNA for the CDR3 is TGTGCCAGCACCGGGGTACTGGGGGCGAGAGAAAAACTGTTTTTT. Encoded protein: CASTGVLGAREKLFF.

The chain has TRBV4-1 and TRBJ2-7; no reliable D call. The V and J ends lost 5 bases and 0 bases respectively, with 17 bases between them. The germline CDR1 and CDR2 sequences are MGHRA and YSYEKL. The CDR3 runs 16 residues. CDR3 nucleotide sequence: TGCGCCAGCAGCATTAGTCAGGTAACGAGCTCCTACGAGCAGTACTTC. Translating it yields CASSISQVTSSYEQYF.